The present TCR beta chain was sequenced within a study of T cell responses to AZD1222 COVID-19 vaccine. About this clone: As yet, its antigen is unknown.

Measured with immunoSEQ multiplex PCR; TCRdb has only the in-frame clones, and not every one. The table shows 160,000 or so clones, with 90% to 95% occurring only once. Study-wide findings and caveats: Baseline serostatus was positive in only six AZD1222 recipients. Epitopes outside B.1.351 and B.1.1.7 mutated regions reportedly drew nearly half of spike TCRs.

The receptor comes from an adult in good health. The specimen was peripheral blood, collected on day 0 of AZD1222 vaccination.

Here the CDR3 reads CASSLARGTQYF. The CDR3 DNA sequence: TGTGCCAGCAGCTTGGCAAGGGGTACGCAGTATTTT. The rearrangement uses TRBV5-4 and TRBJ2-3; D perhaps matches TRBD1 (5 bases). The CDR3 has 12 amino acids. The germline V and J ends were trimmed by 0 bases and 8 bases, with 7 bases remaining between them. Germline assignment: CDR1 SGHNT and CDR2 YYREEE (reference sequence).